A selection of T cell receptor beta chains follows, all from one sample in a study of PD-1 blockade in classical Hodgkin lymphoma. Only in-frame clones appear in the TCRdb table, and some are missing; sequencing was by immunoSEQ multiplex PCR. Of around 9,500 clones listed, about three quarters are singletons. This specimen consisted of CD4+ T cells from blood, obtained before the fourth cycle of nivolumab. These receptors came from a human donor with classical Hodgkin lymphoma. CDR3s include the opening cysteine and the closing phenylalanine or tryptophan. D genes are given only for firm matches. For some rows the clone size is stated as once, few or many, or as a class when expanded; others skip it.

NA,TRBV28,TRBD1,TRBJ2-7,CASSPGTGFNEQYF,TGTGCCAGCAGTCCCGGGACAGGGTTTAACGAGCAGTACTTC
few,TRBV4-1,NA,TRBJ2-1,CASSQLTTIGPYNEQFF,TGCGCCAGCAGCCAGCTCACGACCATTGGCCCCTACAATGAGCAGTTCTTC
NA,TRBV29-1,NA,TRBJ1-2,CSVGAPEQGYTF,TGCAGCGTTGGGGCCCCCGAACAGGGCTACACCTTC
NA,TRBV10-3,NA,TRBJ1-2,CAISERGDLLDYGYTF,TGTGCCATCAGTGAACGAGGGGACCTATTAGACTATGGCTACACCTTC
large,TRBV7-9,NA,TRBJ1-2,CASSSTSPLGGYTF,TGTGCCAGCAGCTCTACATCTCCCCTTGGTGGCTACACCTTC
NA,TRBV27,TRBD2,TRBJ2-6,CASSPLAVRLSGANVLTF,TGTGCCAGCAGTCCACTAGCGGTGAGACTCTCTGGGGCCAACGTCCTGACTTTC
NA,TRBV7-2,TRBD2,TRBJ2-1,CASSSGTSGGARYEQFF,TGTGCCAGCAGCTCCGGGACTAGCGGGGGGGCGAGGTATGAGCAGTTCTTC
NA,TRBV9,NA,TRBJ2-5,CASSAYGGPQETQYF,TGTGCCAGCAGCGCCTACGGGGGACCCCAAGAGACCCAGTACTTC
few,TRBV2,NA,TRBJ1-4,CASTLTSVNEKLFF,TGTGCCAGCACTCTTACTAGTGTGAATGAAAAACTGTTTTTT
few,TRBV25-1,TRBD1,TRBJ2-5,CASRRTGVGETQYF,TGTGCCAGCAGAAGGACAGGAGTAGGAGAGACCCAGTACTTC
few,TRBV6-5,NA,TRBJ1-2,CASSYSRGYGYTF,TGTGCCAGCAGTTACTCGAGAGGGTATGGCTACACCTTC
once,TRBV5-4,NA,TRBJ1-2,CATSEHLINYGYTF,TGTGCTACCAGTGAGCACCTTATTAACTATGGCTACACCTTC
NA,TRBV11-3,NA,TRBJ1-4,CASRGVGEKLFF,TGTGCCAGCAGGGGGGTGGGAGAAAAACTGTTTTTT
medium-sized,TRBV7-2,TRBD1,TRBJ1-4,CASSQNRGGNEKLFF,TGTGCCAGCAGCCAGAACAGGGGCGGGAATGAAAAACTGTTTTTT
NA,TRBV9,NA,TRBJ1-1,CASSVTPGSTEAFF,TGTGCCAGCAGCGTAACTCCCGGCTCCACTGAAGCTTTCTTT
NA,TRBV28,NA,TRBJ1-5,CASSLTVSVGGNQPQHF,TGTGCCAGCAGTTTAACAGTCTCGGTTGGGGGGAATCAGCCCCAGCATTTT
NA,TRBV6-6,TRBD1,TRBJ2-7,CASRTTGTGNTEQYF,TGTGCCAGCAGGACAACCGGGACAGGGAATACCGAGCAGTACTTC
NA,TRBV18,NA,TRBJ1-2,CASSPTRAGSGYTF,TGTGCCAGCTCGCCCACAAGGGCAGGGTCGGGCTACACCTTC
NA,TRBV7-2,NA,TRBJ1-3,CASSREAGIGNTIYF,TGTGCCAGCAGCCGAGAGGCAGGGATAGGAAACACCATATATTTT
NA,TRBV6-6,TRBD1,TRBJ1-5,CASRPGQVTQPQHF,TGTGCCAGCAGACCCGGACAGGTTACTCAGCCCCAGCATTTT
NA,TRBV5-4,NA,TRBJ2-7,CASSLDWAKTYEQYF,TGTGCCAGCAGCTTGGATTGGGCCAAGACCTACGAGCAGTACTTC
few,TRBV27,NA,TRBJ1-6,CASSFFSGTNSYNSPLHF,TGTGCCAGCAGTTTTTTTTCTGGGACCAACTCCTATAATTCACCCCTCCACTTT
medium-sized,TRBV7-2,NA,TRBJ1-3,CASSPYRVGNTIYF,TGTGCCAGCAGCCCGTACAGGGTTGGAAACACCATATATTTT
NA,TRBV28,NA,TRBJ1-1,CASSLPGYSSEAFF,TGTGCCAGCAGTTTACCCGGGTATAGTTCTGAAGCTTTCTTT
NA,TRBV28,NA,TRBJ1-1,CASSLLRTANTEAFF,TGTGCCAGCAGTTTGCTGCGGACAGCGAACACTGAAGCTTTCTTT
NA,TRBV4-1,TRBD2,TRBJ2-3,CASSQARLAGGLHTDTQYF,TGCGCCAGCAGCCAAGCCCGGCTAGCGGGGGGGCTACACACAGATACGCAGTATTTT
NA,TRBV7-1,NA,TRBJ1-1,CASSRRVDTEAFF,TGTGCCAGCAGCCGACGGGTAGACACTGAAGCTTTCTTT